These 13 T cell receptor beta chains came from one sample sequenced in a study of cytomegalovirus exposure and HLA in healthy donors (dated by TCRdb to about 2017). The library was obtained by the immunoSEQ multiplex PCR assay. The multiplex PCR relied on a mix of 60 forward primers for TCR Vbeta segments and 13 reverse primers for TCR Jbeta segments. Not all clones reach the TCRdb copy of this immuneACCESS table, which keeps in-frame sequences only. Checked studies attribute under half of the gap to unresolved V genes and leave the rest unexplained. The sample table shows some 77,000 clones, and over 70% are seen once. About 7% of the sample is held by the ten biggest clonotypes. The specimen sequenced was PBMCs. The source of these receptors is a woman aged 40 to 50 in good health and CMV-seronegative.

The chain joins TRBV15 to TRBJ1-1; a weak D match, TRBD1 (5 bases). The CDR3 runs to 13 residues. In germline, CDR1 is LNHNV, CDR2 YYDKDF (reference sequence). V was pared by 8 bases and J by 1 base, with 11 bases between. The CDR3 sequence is CATAKTANTEAFF. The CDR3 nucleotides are TGTGCCACCGCGAAGACAGCGAACACTGAAGCTTTCTTT.

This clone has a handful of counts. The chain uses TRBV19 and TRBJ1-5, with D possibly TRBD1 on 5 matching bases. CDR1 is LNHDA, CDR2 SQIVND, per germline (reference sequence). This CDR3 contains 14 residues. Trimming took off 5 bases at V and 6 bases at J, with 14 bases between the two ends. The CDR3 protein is CASSAQGVGQPQHF. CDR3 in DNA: TGTGCCAGTAGTGCTCAGGGTGTAGGTCAGCCCCAGCATTTT.

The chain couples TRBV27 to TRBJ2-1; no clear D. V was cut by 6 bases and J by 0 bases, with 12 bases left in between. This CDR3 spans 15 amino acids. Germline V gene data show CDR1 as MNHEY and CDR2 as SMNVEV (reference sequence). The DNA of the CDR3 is TGTGCCAGCAGGTTTGACTCGAGCTCCTACAATGAGCAGTTCTTC. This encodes CASRFDSSSYNEQFF.

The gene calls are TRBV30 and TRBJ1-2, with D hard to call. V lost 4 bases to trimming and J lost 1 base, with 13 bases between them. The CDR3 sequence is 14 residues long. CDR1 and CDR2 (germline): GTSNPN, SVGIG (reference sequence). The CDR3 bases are TGTGCCTGGACCCAGCAGGCTATTAACTATGGCTACACCTTC. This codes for CAWTQQAINYGYTF.

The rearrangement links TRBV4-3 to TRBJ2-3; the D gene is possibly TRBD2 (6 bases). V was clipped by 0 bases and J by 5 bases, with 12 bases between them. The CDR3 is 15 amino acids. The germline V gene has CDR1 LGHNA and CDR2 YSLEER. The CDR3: CASSQEGQGGDTQYF. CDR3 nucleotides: TGCGCCAGCAGCCAAGAGGGGCAGGGAGGAGATACGCAGTATTTT.

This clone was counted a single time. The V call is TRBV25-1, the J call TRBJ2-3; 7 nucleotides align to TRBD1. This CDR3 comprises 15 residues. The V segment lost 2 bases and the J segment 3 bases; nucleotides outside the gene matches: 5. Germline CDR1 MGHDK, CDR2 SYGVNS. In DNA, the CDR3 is TGTGCCAGCAGTGAAGGTGGGACAGAGACAGATACGCAGTATTTT. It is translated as CASSEGGTETDTQYF.

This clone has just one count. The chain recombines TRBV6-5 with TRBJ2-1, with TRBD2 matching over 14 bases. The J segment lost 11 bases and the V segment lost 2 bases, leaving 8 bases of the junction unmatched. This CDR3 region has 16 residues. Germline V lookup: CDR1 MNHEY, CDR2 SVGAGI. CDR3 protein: CASSYRGLAGVNKQFF. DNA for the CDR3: TGTGCCAGCAGTTACCGGGGACTAGCGGGAGTAAACAAGCAGTTCTTC.

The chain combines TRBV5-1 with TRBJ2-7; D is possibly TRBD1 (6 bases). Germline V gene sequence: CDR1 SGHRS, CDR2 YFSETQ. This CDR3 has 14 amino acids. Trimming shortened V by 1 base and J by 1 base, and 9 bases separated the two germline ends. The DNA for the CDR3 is TGCGCCAGCAGCTTGTTGGACAGATCCTACGAGCAGTACTTC. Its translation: CASSLLDRSYEQYF.

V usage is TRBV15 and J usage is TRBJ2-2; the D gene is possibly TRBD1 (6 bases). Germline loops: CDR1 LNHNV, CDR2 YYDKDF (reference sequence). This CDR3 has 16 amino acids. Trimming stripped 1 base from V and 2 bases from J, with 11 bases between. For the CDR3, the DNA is TGTGCCACCAGCAGAGGGGACAAGACAAACACCGGGGAGCTGTTTTTT. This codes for CATSRGDKTNTGELFF. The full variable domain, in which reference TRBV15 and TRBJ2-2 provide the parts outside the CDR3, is DAMVIQNPRYQVTQFGKPVTLSCSQTLNHNVMYWYQQKSSQAPKLLFHYYDKDFNNEADTPDNFQSRRPNTSFCFLDIRSPGLGDTAMYLCATSRGDKTNTGELFFGEGSRLTVL.

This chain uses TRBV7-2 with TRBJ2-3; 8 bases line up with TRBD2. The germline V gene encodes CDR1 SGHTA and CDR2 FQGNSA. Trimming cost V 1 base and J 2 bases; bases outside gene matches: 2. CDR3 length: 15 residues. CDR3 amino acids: CASSLVAGTTDTQYF. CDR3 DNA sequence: TGTGCCAGCAGCTTAGTAGCGGGGACCACAGATACGCAGTATTTT. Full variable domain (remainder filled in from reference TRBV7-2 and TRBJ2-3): GAGVSQSPSNKVTEKGKDVELRCDPISGHTALYWYRQSLGQGLEFLIYFQGNSAPDKSGLPSDRFSAERTGGSVSTLTIQRTQQEDSAVYLCASSLVAGTTDTQYFGPGTRLTVL.

CDR3 in DNA: TGTGCCAGCAGCCCATTCGGGGGGGCTTCCTACGAGCAGTACTTC. This codes for CASSPFGGASYEQYF. The chain is built from TRBV7-3 and TRBJ2-7; 8 bases are a match to TRBD2. V was pared by 5 bases and J by 1 base, with 7 bases of the junction left unmatched. Germline CDR1 is SGHTA and CDR2 is FQGTGA. CDR3 length equals 15 residues.

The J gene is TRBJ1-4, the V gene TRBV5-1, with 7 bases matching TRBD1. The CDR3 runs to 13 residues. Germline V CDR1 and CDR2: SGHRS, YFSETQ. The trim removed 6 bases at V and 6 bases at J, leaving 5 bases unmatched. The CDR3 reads CASKWQGDEKLFF. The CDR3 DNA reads TGCGCCAGCAAGTGGCAGGGGGATGAAAAACTGTTTTTT.

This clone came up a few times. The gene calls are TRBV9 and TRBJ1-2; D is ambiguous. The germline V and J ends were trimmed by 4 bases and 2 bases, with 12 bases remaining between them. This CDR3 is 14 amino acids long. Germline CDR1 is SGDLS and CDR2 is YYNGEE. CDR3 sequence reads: CASSSYERNYGYTF. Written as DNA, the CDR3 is TGTGCCAGCAGCTCGTACGAGAGGAACTATGGCTACACCTTC.